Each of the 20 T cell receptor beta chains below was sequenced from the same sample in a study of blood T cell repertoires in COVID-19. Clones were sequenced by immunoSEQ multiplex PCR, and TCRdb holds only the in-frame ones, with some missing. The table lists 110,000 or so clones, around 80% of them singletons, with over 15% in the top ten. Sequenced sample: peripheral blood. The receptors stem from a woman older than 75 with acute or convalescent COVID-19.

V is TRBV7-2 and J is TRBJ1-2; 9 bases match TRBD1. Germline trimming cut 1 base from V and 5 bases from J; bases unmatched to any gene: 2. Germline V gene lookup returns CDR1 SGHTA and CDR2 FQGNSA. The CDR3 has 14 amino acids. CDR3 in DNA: TGTGCCAGCAGCTTAGGACAGGGGGAGTATGGCTACACCTTC. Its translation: CASSLGQGEYGYTF.

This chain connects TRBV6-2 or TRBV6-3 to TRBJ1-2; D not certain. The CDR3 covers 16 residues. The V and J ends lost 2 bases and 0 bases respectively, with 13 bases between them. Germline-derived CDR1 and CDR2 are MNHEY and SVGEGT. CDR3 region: CASSYLQVPTNYGYTF. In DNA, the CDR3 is TGTGCCAGCAGTTACCTGCAGGTCCCGACTAACTATGGCTACACCTTC.

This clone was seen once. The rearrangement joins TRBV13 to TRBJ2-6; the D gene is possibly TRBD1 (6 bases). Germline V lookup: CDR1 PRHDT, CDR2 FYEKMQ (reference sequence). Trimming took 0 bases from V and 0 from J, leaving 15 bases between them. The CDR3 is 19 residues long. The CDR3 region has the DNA TGTGCCAGCAGCTTAGGAGCAGAGGACAGCCTCTCTGGGGCCAACGTCCTGACTTTC. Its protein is CASSLGAEDSLSGANVLTF.

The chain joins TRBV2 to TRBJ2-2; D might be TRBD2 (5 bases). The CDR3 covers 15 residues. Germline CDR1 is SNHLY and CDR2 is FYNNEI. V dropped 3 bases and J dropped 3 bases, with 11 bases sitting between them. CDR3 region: CASSDRGSHTGELFF. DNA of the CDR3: TGTGCCAGCAGTGACCGCGGGTCTCACACCGGGGAGCTGTTTTTT. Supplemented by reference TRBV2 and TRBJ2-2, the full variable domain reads EPEVTQTPSHQVTQMGQEVILRCVPISNHLYFYWYRQILGQKVEFLVSFYNNEISEKSEIFDDQFSVERPDGSNFTLKIRSTKLEDSAMYFCASSDRGSHTGELFFGEGSRLTVL.

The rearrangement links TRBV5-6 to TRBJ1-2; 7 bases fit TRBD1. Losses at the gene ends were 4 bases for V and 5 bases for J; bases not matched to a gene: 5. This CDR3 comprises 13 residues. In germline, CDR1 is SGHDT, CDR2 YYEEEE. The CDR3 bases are TGTGCCAGCAGCCAACAGGGGTGGTATGGCTACACCTTC. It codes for CASSQQGWYGYTF.

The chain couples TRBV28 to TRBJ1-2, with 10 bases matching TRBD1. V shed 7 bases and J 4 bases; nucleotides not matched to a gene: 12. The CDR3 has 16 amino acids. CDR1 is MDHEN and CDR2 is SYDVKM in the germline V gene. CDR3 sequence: CASTLISRTGGYGYTF. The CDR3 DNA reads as TGTGCCAGCACCCTTATTTCCCGGACAGGGGGCTATGGCTACACCTTC.

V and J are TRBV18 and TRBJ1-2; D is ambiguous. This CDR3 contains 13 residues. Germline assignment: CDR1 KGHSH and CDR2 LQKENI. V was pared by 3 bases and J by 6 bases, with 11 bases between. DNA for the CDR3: TGTGCCAGCTCACCCCGGGAGGAGGATGGCTACACCTTC. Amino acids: CASSPREEDGYTF.

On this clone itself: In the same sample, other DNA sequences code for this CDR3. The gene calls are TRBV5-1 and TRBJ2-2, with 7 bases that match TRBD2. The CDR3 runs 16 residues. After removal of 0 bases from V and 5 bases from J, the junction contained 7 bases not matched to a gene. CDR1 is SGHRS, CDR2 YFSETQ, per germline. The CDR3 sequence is CASSLEWLAGTGELFF. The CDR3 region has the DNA TGCGCCAGCAGCTTGGAGTGGTTAGCGGGTACCGGGGAGCTGTTTTTT.

The DNA for the CDR3 is TGCGCCAGCAGCCCTTCCGGACTAGCGGGAGGGGCCTACGAGCAGTACTTC. Its protein product is CASSPSGLAGGAYEQYF. The chain recombines TRBV5-1 with TRBJ2-7, with 15 bases aligning to TRBD2. Germline trimming cut 4 bases from V and 2 bases from J; bases unmatched to any gene: 7. Germline V CDR1 and CDR2: SGHRS, YFSETQ. The CDR3 runs to 17 residues.

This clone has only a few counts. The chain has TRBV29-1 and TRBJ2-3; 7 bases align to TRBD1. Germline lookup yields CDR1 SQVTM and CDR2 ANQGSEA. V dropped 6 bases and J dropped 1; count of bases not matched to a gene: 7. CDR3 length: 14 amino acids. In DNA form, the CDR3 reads TGCAGCGTGGTAGGGGGCGCGGGCACAGATACGCAGTATTTT. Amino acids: CSVVGGAGTDTQYF.

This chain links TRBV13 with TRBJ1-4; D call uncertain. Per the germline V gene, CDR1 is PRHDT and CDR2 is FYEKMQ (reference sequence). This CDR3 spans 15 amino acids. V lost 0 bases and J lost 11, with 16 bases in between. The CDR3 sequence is CASSLGNHREGKLFF. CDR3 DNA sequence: TGTGCCAGCAGCTTAGGCAATCATCGGGAAGGGAAACTGTTTTTT.

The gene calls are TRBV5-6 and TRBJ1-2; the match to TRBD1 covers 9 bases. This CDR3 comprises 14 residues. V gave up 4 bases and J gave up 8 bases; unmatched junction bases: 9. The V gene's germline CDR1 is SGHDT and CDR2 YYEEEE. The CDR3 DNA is TGTGCCAGCAGCCGGACAGGGGAAGGGGGAGGCTACACCTTC. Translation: CASSRTGEGGGYTF. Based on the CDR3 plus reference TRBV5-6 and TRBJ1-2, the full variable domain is DAGVTQSPTHLIKTRGQQVTLRCSPKSGHDTVSWYQQALGQGPQFIFQYYEEEERQRGNFPDRFSGHQFPNYSSELNVNALLLGDSALYLCASSRTGEGGGYTFGSGTRLTVV.

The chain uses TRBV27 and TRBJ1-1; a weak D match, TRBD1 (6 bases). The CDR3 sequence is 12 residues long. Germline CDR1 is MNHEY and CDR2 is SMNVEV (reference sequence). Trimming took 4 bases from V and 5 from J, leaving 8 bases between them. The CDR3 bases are TGTGCCAGCAGTTACGACAGGACTGAAGCTTTCTTT. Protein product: CASSYDRTEAFF.

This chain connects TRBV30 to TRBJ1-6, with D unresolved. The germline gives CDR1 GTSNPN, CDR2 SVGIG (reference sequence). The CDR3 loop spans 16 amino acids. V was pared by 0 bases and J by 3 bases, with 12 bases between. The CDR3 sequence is CAWSVGGSVYNSPLHF. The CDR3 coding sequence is TGTGCCTGGAGTGTGGGCGGGTCGGTCTATAATTCACCCCTCCACTTT.

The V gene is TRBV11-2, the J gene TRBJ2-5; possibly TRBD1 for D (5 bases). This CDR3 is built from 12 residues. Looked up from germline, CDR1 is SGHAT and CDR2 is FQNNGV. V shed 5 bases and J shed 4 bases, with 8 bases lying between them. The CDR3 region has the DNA TGTGCCAGCAGCCTGGGGCGAGAGACCCAGTACTTC. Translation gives CASSLGRETQYF. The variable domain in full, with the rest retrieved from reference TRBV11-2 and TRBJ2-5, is EAGVAQSPRYKIIEKRQSVAFWCNPISGHATLYWYQQILGQGPKLLIQFQNNGVVDDSQLPKDRFSAERLKGVDSTLKIQPAKLEDSAVYLCASSLGRETQYFGPGTRLLVL.

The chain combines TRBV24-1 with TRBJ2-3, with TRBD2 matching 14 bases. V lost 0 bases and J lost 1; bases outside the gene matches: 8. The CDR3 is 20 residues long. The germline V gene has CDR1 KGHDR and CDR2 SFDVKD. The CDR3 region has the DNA TGTGCCACCAGTGATTTGGGGGGGACTAGCGGGAGTAGTGGCACAGATACGCAGTATTTT. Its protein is CATSDLGGTSGSSGTDTQYF.

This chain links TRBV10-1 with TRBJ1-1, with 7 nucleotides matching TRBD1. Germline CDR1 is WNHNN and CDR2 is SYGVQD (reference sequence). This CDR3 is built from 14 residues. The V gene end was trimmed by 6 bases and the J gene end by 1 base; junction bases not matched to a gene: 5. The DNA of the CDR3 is TGCGCCAGCAGGGAGGGGACAGCGAACACTGAAGCTTTCTTT. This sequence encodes CASREGTANTEAFF.

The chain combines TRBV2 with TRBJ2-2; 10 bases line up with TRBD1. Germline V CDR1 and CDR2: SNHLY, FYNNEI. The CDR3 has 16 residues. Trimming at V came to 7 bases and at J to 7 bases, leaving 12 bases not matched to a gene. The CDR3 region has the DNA TGTGCCAGCAAATTTCGGACAGGGGGGAATTTCGGGGAGCTGTTTTTT. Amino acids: CASKFRTGGNFGELFF.

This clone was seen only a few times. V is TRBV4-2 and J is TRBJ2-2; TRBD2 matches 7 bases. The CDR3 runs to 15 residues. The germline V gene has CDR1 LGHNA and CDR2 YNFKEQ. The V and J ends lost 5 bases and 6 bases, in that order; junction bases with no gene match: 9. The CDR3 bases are TGTGCCAGCAGCTCCTCCGGCGGGGGAGCCGGGGAGCTGTTTTTT. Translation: CASSSSGGGAGELFF.

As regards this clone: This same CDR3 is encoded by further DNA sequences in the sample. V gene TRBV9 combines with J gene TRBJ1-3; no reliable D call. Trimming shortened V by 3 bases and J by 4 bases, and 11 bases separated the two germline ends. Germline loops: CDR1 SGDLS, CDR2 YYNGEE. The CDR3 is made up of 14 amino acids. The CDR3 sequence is CASSGGTAGNTIYF. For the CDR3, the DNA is TGTGCCAGCAGCGGTGGCACAGCCGGAAACACCATATATTTT. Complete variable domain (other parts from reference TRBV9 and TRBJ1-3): DSGVTQTPKHLITATGQRVTLRCSPRSGDLSVYWYQQSLDQGLQFLIQYYNGEERAKGNILERFSAQQFPDLHSELNLSSLELGDSALYFCASSGGTAGNTIYFGEGSWLTVV.